This TCR beta chain appears in the sequencing data of a study of Ad26.COV2.S vaccination and SARS-CoV-2 variants. The assay was immunoSEQ multiplex PCR, and TCRdb's table has in-frame clones only and misses some. This table holds about 400,000 clones, about 89% found once. V lost 5 bases and J lost 2; bases outside the gene matches: 3. Germline V CDR1 and CDR2: MNHEY, SVGEGT. This CDR3 contains 13 residues. Treatment reported: some 20 received Ad26.COV2.S at low or high dose, single or two shots; about 5 received placebo; per-sample allocation not given. The samples were gathered on day 63 after the first injection of vaccine or placebo.

This receptor was identified in a person between 18 and 65 years old who received the Ad26.COV2.S COVID-19 vaccine or a placebo. The rearrangement joins TRBV6-2 or TRBV6-3 to TRBJ2-7; 7 nucleotides agree with TRBD2. Here the sequenced sample was peripheral blood, taken in a trial of Ad26.COV2.S vaccine versus placebo. CDR3 sequence (DNA): TGTGCCAGCAGTAGGGGACTACCCTACGAGCAGTACTTC. This encodes CASSRGLPYEQYF.